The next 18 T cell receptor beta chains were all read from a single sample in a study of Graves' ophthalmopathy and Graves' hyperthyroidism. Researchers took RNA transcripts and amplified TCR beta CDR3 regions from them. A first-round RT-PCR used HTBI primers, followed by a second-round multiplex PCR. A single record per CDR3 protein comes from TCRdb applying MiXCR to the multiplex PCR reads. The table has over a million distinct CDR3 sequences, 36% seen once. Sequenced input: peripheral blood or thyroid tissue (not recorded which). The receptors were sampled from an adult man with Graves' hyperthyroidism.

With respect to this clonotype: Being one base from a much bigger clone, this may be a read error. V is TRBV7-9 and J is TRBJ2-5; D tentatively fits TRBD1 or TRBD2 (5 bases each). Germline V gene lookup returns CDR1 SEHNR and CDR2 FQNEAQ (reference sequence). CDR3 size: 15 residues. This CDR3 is CASNLEGRVQETQYF. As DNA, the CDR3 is TGTGCCAGCAACTTAGAGGGACGGGTCCAAGAGACCCAGTACTTC.

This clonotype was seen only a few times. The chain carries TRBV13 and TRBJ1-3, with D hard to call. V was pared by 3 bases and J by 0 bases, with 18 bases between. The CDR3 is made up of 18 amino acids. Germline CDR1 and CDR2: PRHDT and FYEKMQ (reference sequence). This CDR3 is CASSFRRALSLSGNTIYF. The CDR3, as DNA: TGTGCCAGCAGCTTCCGTAGGGCCCTCTCTCTCTCTGGAAACACCATATATTTT.

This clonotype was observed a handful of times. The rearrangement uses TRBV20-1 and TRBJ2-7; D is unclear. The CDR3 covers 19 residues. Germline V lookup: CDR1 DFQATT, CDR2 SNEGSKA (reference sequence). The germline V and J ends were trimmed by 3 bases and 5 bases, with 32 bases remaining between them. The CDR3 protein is CSASYTPPGPRVKVDEQYF. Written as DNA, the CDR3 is TGCAGTGCTAGCTACACACCACCCGGACCCCGTGTAAAAGTGGACGAGCAGTACTTC.

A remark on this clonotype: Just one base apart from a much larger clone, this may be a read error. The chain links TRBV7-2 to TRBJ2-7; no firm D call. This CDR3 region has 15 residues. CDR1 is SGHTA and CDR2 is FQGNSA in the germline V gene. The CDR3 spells CASSLTDEGFYGQYF. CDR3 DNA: TGTGCCAGCAGCTTAACCGACGAAGGCTTTTACGGGCAGTACTTC.

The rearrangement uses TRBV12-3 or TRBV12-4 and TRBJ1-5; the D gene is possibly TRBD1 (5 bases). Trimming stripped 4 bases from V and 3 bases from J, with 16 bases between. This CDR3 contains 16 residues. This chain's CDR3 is CASSYTGTDYNQPQHF. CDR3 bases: TGTGCCAGCAGTTACACCGGGACGGACTACAATCAGCCCCAGCATTTT.

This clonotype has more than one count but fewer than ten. In DNA form, the CDR3 reads TGTGCCAGCAGTTACAGTCCTGGGGGCGAGCAGTACTTC. Translation gives CASSYSPGGEQYF. The V gene is TRBV6-5, the J gene TRBJ2-7; the D call may be TRBD1 or TRBD2 (5 bases each). This CDR3 comprises 13 residues. Trimming removed 2 bases from V and 6 bases from J, with 11 bases in between. Germline CDR1 MNHEY, CDR2 SVGAGI.

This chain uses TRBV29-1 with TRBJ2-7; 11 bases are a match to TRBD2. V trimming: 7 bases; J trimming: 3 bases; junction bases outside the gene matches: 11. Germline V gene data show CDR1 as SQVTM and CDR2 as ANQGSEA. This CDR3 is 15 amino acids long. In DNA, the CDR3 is TGCAGCGGGCAATTGACTAGCGGGGTCCGCTACGAGCAGTACTTC. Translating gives CSGQLTSGVRYEQYF.

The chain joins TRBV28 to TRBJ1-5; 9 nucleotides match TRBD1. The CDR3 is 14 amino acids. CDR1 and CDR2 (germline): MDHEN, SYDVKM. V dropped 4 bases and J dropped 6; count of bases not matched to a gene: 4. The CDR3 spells CASSSGQGIQPQHF. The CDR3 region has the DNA TGTGCCAGCAGTTCGGGACAGGGCATTCAGCCCCAGCATTTT.

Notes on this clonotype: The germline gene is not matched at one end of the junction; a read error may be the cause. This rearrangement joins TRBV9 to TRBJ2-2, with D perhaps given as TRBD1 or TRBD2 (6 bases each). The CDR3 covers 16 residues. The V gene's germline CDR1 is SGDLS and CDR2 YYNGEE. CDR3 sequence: CASSVSPGRDTGELFF. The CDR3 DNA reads TGTGCCAGCAGCGTAAGCCCGGGGCGGGACACCGGGGAACTGTTTTTT.

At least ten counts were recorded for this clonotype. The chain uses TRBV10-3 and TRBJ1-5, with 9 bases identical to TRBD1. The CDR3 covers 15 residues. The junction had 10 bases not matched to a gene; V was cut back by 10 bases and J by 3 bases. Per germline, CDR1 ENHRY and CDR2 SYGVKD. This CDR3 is CASRRDREANQPQHF. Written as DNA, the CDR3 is TGTGCCAGCAGGCGGGACAGGGAGGCCAATCAGCCCCAGCATTTT.

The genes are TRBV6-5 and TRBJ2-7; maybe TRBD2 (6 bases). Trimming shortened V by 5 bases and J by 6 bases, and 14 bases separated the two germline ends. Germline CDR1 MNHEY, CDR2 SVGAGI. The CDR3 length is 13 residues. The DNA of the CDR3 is TGTGCCAGCAGTCCCTCCCAGGGAGGCGAGCAGTACTTC. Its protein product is CASSPSQGGEQYF.

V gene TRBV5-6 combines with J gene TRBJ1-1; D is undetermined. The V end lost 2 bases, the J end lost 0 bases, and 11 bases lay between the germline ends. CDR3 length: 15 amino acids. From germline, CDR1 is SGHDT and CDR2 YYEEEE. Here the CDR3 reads CASSFVQAMNTEAFF. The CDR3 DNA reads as TGTGCCAGCAGCTTCGTTCAGGCTATGAACACTGAAGCTTTCTTT.

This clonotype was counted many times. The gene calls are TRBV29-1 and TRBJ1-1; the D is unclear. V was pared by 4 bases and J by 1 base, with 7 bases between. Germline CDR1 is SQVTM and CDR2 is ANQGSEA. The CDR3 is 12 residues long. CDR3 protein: CSVGEKNTEAFF. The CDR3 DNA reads TGCAGCGTTGGGGAGAAGAACACTGAAGCTTTCTTT. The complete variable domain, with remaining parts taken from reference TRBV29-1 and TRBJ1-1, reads SAVISQKPSRDICQRGTSLTIQCQVDSQVTMMFWYRQQPGQSLTLIATANQGSEATYESGFVIDKFPISRPNLTFSTLTVSNMSPEDSSIYLCSVGEKNTEAFFGQGTRLTVV.

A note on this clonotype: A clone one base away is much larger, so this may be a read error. As DNA, the CDR3 is TGCAGTTCGACTAGCGGGAGTGACGAGCGGTACTTC. Encoded protein: CSSTSGSDERYF. This chain joins TRBV20-1 and TRBJ2-7, with 12 positions matching TRBD2. The CDR3 contains 12 residues. Germline V gene sequence: CDR1 DFQATT, CDR2 SNEGSKA (reference sequence).

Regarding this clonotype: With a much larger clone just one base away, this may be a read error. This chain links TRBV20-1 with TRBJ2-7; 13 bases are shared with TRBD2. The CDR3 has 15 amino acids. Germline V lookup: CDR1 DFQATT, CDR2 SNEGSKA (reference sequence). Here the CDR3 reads CSAQPGLAGSYKQYF. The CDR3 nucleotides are TGCAGTGCTCAGCCGGGACTAGCGGGGTCCTACAAGCAGTACTTC.

The CDR3 DNA is TGTGCCAGCAGCTTTCGGACAGGGTTTCCTGACTCTGGAAACACCATATATTTT. It codes for CASSFRTGFPDSGNTIYF. This chain links TRBV7-2 with TRBJ1-3, with TRBD1 matching 8 bases. The J segment lost 0 bases and the V segment lost 3 bases, leaving 10 bases of the junction unmatched. This CDR3 is 18 amino acids long. Germline loops: CDR1 SGHTA, CDR2 FQGNSA.

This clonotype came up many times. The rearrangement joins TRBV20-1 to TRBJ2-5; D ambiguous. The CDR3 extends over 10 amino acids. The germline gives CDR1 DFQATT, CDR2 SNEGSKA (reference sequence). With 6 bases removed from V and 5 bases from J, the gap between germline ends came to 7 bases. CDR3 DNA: TGCAGTGCGAACGTTGAGACCCAGTACTTC. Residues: CSANVETQYF.

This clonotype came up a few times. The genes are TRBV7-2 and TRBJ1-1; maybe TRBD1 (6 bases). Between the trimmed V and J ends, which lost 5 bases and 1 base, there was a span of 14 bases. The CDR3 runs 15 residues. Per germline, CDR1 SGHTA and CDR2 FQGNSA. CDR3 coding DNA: TGTGCCAGCAGCCCCGGACAGATACAGAACACTGAAGCTTTCTTT. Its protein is CASSPGQIQNTEAFF.